The clone carrying this T cell receptor (beta chain) was detected a few times. This specimen belongs to a study of T cells in Graves' hyperthyroidism and ophthalmopathy. Study-wide background: It was at initial diagnosis, before any treatment, that peripheral blood was collected.

The investigators amplified TCR beta CDR3 regions from RNA transcripts. Using the HTBI primer set, a first-round RT-PCR was run on the TCR CDR3. TCRdb re-called the multiplex PCR reads through MiXCR, storing one row per CDR3 protein. This table holds roughly 500,000 distinct CDR3 sequences, about 15% found once. The CDR3 has 13 amino acids. The V end lost 5 bases, the J end lost 4 bases, and 15 bases lay between the germline ends. Germline CDR1 and CDR2: DFQATT and SNEGSKA (reference sequence). The TCR comes from a woman aged 25 to 45 with Graves' hyperthyroidism that later progressed to Graves' ophthalmopathy. The V call is TRBV20-1, the J call TRBJ2-7, with D tentatively TRBD1 (6 bases). Sequences were obtained from blood. CDR3 DNA: TGCAGTGCTCGGAACAGGGAAACGTACGAGCAGTACTTC. Amino acids: CSARNRETYEQYF.